This entry lists 20 T cell receptor beta chains sequenced from one sample in a study of blood T cells in healthy people across ages. Combining a sample-barcoded 5' primer with a J-beta primer mix, a second PCR ran for about 7 to 12 cycles. TCRdb reanalysed the 5' RACE reads using MiXCR and keeps one entry per CDR3 protein. This table has approximately 800,000 distinct CDR3 sequences, roughly 24% appearing once. These records were also assigned to another study, of T cells of mothers and their children.

Sequenced material: blood. These receptors originate from a boy younger than 18 in good health.

This clonotype turned up a few times. The V call is TRBV10-3, the J call TRBJ1-3; a weak D match, TRBD1 (6 bases). In germline, CDR1 is ENHRY, CDR2 SYGVKD. Deletions cut 3 bases from V and 4 bases from J, with 16 bases between. This CDR3 spans 16 amino acids. CDR3 loop: CAISDPRGGPGNTIYF. The CDR3 bases are TGTGCCATCAGTGACCCCCGGGGGGGGCCGGGAAACACCATATATTTT.

This clonotype was seen a few times. V is TRBV19 and J is TRBJ2-5; maybe TRBD1 (7 bases). Between the trimmed V and J ends, which lost 5 bases and 4 bases, there was a span of 17 bases. Germline CDR1 and CDR2: LNHDA and SQIVND (reference sequence). There are 15 residues in the CDR3. The CDR3 nucleotides read TGTGCCAGTAGTCCCTCAGGGGGGCTGACAGAGACCCAGTACTTC. Translation gives CASSPSGGLTETQYF. The full variable domain, in which reference TRBV19 and TRBJ2-5 provide the parts outside the CDR3, is DGGITQSPKYLFRKEGQNVTLSCEQNLNHDAMYWYRQDPGQGLRLIYYSQIVNDFQKGDIAEGYSVSREKKESFPLTVTSAQKNPTAFYLCASSPSGGLTETQYFGPGTRLLVL.

This clonotype appeared a few times. V and J are TRBV7-9 and TRBJ1-3, with D possibly TRBD1 on 5 matching bases. V lost 4 bases and J 0 bases, leaving 16 bases between the germline ends. The CDR3 sequence is 17 residues long. Looked up from germline, CDR1 is SEHNR and CDR2 is FQNEAQ (reference sequence). The CDR3 DNA reads as TGTGCCAGCAGCTCCGGGGGGGTATCCTACTCTGGAAACACCATATATTTT. It translates to CASSSGGVSYSGNTIYF.

The V and J genes are TRBV28 and TRBJ2-5; tentatively, D is TRBD1 or TRBD2 (5 bases each). The J call may be incorrect, as the DNA end agrees better with TRBJ2-7. The CDR3 runs to 16 residues. In germline, CDR1 is MDHEN, CDR2 SYDVKM. CDR3 DNA sequence: TGTGCCAGCAGTCCCAGGAGCCTTCCCGAGGGGTACGAGCAGTACTTC. Translated: CASSPRSLPEGYEQYF.

This clonotype was detected ten times or more. One end of the junction varies from germline; a read error may be responsible. V is TRBV7-7 and J is TRBJ2-5; D is unclear. The CDR3 sequence is 12 residues long. Germline V gene sequence: CDR1 SSHAT, CDR2 FNYEAQ (reference sequence). This CDR3 reads CASSTLGETQYF. The CDR3 nucleotides are TGTGCTAGCAGCACGTTGGGAGAGACCCAGTACTTC.

This clonotype was found a few times. This chain joins TRBV24-1 and TRBJ2-1; a possible D gene is TRBD2 (6 bases). This CDR3 spans 15 amino acids. V was cut by 1 base and J by 3 bases, with 9 bases left in between. Germline V gene data show CDR1 as KGHDR and CDR2 as SFDVKD. Written as DNA, the CDR3 is TGTGCCACCAGTGATTTCGCGGGAAACTACAATGAGCAGTTCTTC. It yields the protein CATSDFAGNYNEQFF.

This clonotype was counted only a few times. V usage is TRBV5-1 and J usage is TRBJ1-6; 12 positions agree with TRBD1. V was pared by 3 bases and J by 11 bases, with 3 bases of the junction left unmatched. This CDR3 comprises 14 residues. The V gene's germline CDR1 is SGHRS and CDR2 YFSETQ. CDR3 loop: CASSSGQGATPLHF. DNA of the CDR3: TGCGCCAGCAGCTCGGGACAGGGGGCAACACCCCTCCACTTT.

This clonotype has ten or more counts. This chain joins TRBV20-1 and TRBJ2-5, with 9 bases matching TRBD2. This CDR3 comprises 13 residues. Germline V gene lookup returns CDR1 DFQATT and CDR2 SNEGSKA (reference sequence). V lost 6 bases, J lost 5 bases, and 7 bases stayed unmatched. CDR3 amino acids: CSAGTSRGETQYF. Written as DNA, the CDR3 is TGCAGTGCCGGGACTAGCCGTGGGGAGACCCAGTACTTC.

This clonotype was detected only a few times. The chain uses TRBV2 and TRBJ2-2; D gene ambiguous. V lost 6 bases and J 2 bases, leaving 10 bases between the germline ends. CDR1 and CDR2 from the germline V gene are SNHLY and FYNNEI. The CDR3 is 14 amino acids. CDR3 region: CASRDQTNTGELFF. CDR3 DNA sequence: TGTGCCAGCAGAGACCAGACAAACACCGGGGAGCTGTTTTTT.

This clonotype turned up a few times. The chain links TRBV27 to TRBJ2-3; no definite D call. The CDR3 sequence is 14 residues long. Germline V gives CDR1 MNHEY, CDR2 SMNVEV (reference sequence). Trimming shortened V by 4 bases and J by 1 base, and 9 bases separated the two germline ends. The CDR3 DNA follows: TGTGCCAGCAGTTCGGCCCACCGCACAGATACGCAGTATTTT. Translation gives CASSSAHRTDTQYF.

The chain couples TRBV5-1 to TRBJ2-5; D might be TRBD1 (5 bases). TRBJ2-7 explains the end of the DNA better; the J call may be wrong. The CDR3 runs to 14 residues. Germline V CDR1 and CDR2: SGHRS, YFSETQ. CDR3 sequence: CASSLGTIPHEQYF. As DNA, the CDR3 is TGCGCCAGCAGCTTGGGGACAATTCCCCACGAGCAGTACTTC.

This clonotype was observed a few times. The chain couples TRBV18 to TRBJ2-2; D assignment may be TRBD1 or TRBD2 (5 bases each). The CDR3 has 12 residues. CDR1 is KGHSH, CDR2 LQKENI, per germline. Trimming took off 8 bases at V and 8 bases at J, with 12 bases between the two ends. CDR3 amino acids: CASGEGPGELFF. For the CDR3, the DNA is TGTGCCAGCGGCGAGGGGCCTGGGGAGCTGTTTTTT.

This chain joins TRBV30 and TRBJ1-5; weak D call: TRBD1 (5 bases). Trimming cost V 4 bases and J 6 bases, with 13 bases left between them. The CDR3 is 13 residues long. CDR1 GTSNPN and CDR2 SVGIG come from the germline V gene (reference sequence). CDR3 loop: CAWTPSGAQPQHF. CDR3 sequence (DNA): TGTGCCTGGACTCCGAGCGGGGCTCAGCCCCAGCATTTT.

This clonotype was observed a handful of times. This chain links TRBV21-1 with TRBJ2-7; TRBD2, the D gene given by the table, was not confirmed from the DNA. TRBV21-1 is labeled a pseudogene. The CDR3 has 12 residues. The CDR3 protein is CAPPSGPLEQYF. DNA for the CDR3: TGTGCCCCTCCCTCGGGCCCGCTCGAGCAGTACTTC.

This clonotype has more than one count but fewer than ten. The chain uses TRBV20-1 and TRBJ2-5; maybe TRBD2 (6 bases). Germline V lookup: CDR1 DFQATT, CDR2 SNEGSKA (reference sequence). V was cut by 5 bases and J by 4 bases, with 17 bases left in between. The CDR3 has 14 residues. The DNA of the CDR3 is TGCAGTGCTTGGTTCGGGGGTTTGAGAGAGACCCAGTACTTC. This translates into CSAWFGGLRETQYF.

This chain joins TRBV10-3 and TRBJ2-1; 14 nucleotides line up with TRBD2. The CDR3 contains 13 residues. Trimming took 8 bases from V and 8 from J; bases not matched to a gene: 2. Germline V gene lookup returns CDR1 ENHRY and CDR2 SYGVKD. The CDR3: CAIAGLAGDEQFF. DNA of the CDR3: TGTGCCATCGCGGGACTAGCGGGGGATGAGCAGTTCTTC.

About this clonotype: The junction does not match germline at one end; this may be a read error. The chain couples TRBV5-1 to TRBJ2-1, with 7 bases that match TRBD2. CDR3 length: 15 residues. Per the germline V gene, CDR1 is SGHRS and CDR2 is YFSETQ. The CDR3 coding sequence is TGCGCCAGCAGGTTGGGCCGGACTAGTACCAATGAGCAGTTCTTC. Translated: CASRLGRTSTNEQFF.

This clonotype was found a few times. The chain combines TRBV5-1 with TRBJ2-5; D possibly uses TRBD1 or TRBD2 (5 bases each). Germline CDR1 SGHRS, CDR2 YFSETQ. This CDR3 comprises 16 residues. Trimming stripped 0 bases from V and 1 base from J, with 13 bases between. The CDR3 coding sequence is TGCGCCAGCAGCTTGGCCGGGGCAGGGCCCCAAGAGACCCAGTACTTC. Translation: CASSLAGAGPQETQYF.

The chain links TRBV24-1 to TRBJ2-3, with D unclear. In germline, CDR1 is KGHDR, CDR2 SFDVKD. The ends were cut back, 4 bases at V and 4 bases at J, with 8 bases in the middle. The CDR3 is 13 amino acids. Here the CDR3 DNA reads TGTGCCACCAGTGACCCCGGCGCAGATACGCAGTATTTT. Amino acids: CATSDPGADTQYF.

This clonotype was seen a few times. The genes are TRBV13 and TRBJ2-2, with D possibly TRBD1 on 5 matching bases. Trimming shortened V by 4 bases and J by 3 bases, and 9 bases separated the two germline ends. This CDR3 comprises 14 residues. From germline, CDR1 is PRHDT and CDR2 FYEKMQ (reference sequence). The CDR3 nucleotides read TGTGCCAGCAGCTACAAGGGGTACACCGGGGAGCTGTTTTTT. Encoded protein: CASSYKGYTGELFF.